This TCR beta chain was recovered during a study of shared clonotypes between healthy human individuals. Study results and limitations: A small donor pool kept down the genetic and exposure-history diversity that was represented. Apart from blood, nothing was sampled; tissue repertoires likely differ.

Healthy and HIV-negative, the adult donors had no recent acute infections or vaccinations. Assay: immunoSEQ multiplex PCR; the TCRdb copy retains only in-frame clones and omits some. The sample consists of more than 2,000,000 clones, more than 80% of them appearing once. On this clone: As yet, its antigen is unknown. The same CDR3 arises from other DNA sequences in this sample as well.

CDR1 and CDR2 from the germline V gene are MNHEY and SVGAGI. The CDR3 has 12 residues. V gave up 8 bases and J gave up 0 bases, with 7 bases separating them. The TCR sequence derives from a man in his late teens or twenties in good health. The chain joins TRBV6-5 to TRBJ1-1; no definite D call. The sample consisted of naive CD4+ T cells sorted from blood. As for subset: CD45RA+ positively selected. CDR3 loop: CASGRMNTEAFF. CDR3 bases: TGTGCCAGCGGCCGAATGAACACTGAAGCTTTCTTT.